The clone carrying this T cell receptor beta chain was picked up one time. Produced via immunoSEQ multiplex PCR; TCRdb's table is partial and in-frame only. The sample contains some 140,000 clones, 75% to 90% of which appear only once. The entry originates in a study of T cell responses to AZD1222 COVID-19 vaccine. The CDR3 loop spans 13 amino acids. Germline lookup yields CDR1 ENHRY and CDR2 SYGVKD. V lost 5 bases and J 4 bases, leaving 11 bases between the germline ends. This sample comprised peripheral blood, obtained on day 0 of AZD1222 vaccination. V and J are TRBV10-3 and TRBJ1-1; D is ambiguous. The receptor comes from an adult in good health. CDR3 bases: TGTGCCATCAGTAAACCCGGTGGCACTGAAGCTTTCTTT. Translating gives CAISKPGGTEAFF.